This T cell receptor (beta chain) was identified during a study of cytomegalovirus exposure and HLA in healthy donors. Study in general: When 398 donors were genotyped, roughly 82% of them were found to fall in the Caucasian-associated ancestry cluster.

In the case of this clone: Its antigen remains unknown.

Germline CDR1 reads SGDLS; CDR2 reads YYNGEE. After removal of 3 bases from V and 5 bases from J, the junction contained 9 bases not matched to a gene. The CDR3 has 15 amino acids. Study-level results: The authors later found most CMV-associated TCR beta chains appeared HLA-restricted. Certain indistinguishable V segments, among them TRBV6-2 and TRBV6-3, were excluded. When a later analysis compared HLA-associated TCR beta chains with equally common others, the HLA-associated chains turned out to be more clonally expanded and to have lower generation probabilities.

The PCR used 60 Vbeta and 13 Jbeta primers. Measured with immunoSEQ multiplex PCR; TCRdb has only the in-frame clones, and not every one. This listing includes about 130,000 clones. The TCR comes from a woman aged 40 to 49 in good health and CMV-seropositive. The chain links TRBV9 to TRBJ2-5, with 8 bases identical to TRBD2. The specimen was PBMCs. CDR3 sequence (DNA): TGTGCCAGCAGCGCGGCGGGACTAGGGGGGGAGACCCAGTACTTC. Its translation is CASSAAGLGGETQYF. The variable domain in full, completed from reference TRBV9 and TRBJ2-5, reads DSGVTQTPKHLITATGQRVTLRCSPRSGDLSVYWYQQSLDQGLQFLIQYYNGEERAKGNILERFSAQQFPDLHSELNLSSLELGDSALYFCASSAAGLGGETQYFGPGTRLLVL.